Following are 19 T cell receptor beta chains from one sample sequenced in a study of vaccination and CD4 T cells after COVID-19. Treatment denoted: roughly nine-day PBMC culture with coronavirus spike peptide pools or control peptides (ViraFEST assay). Harvesting of the unexposed donor's CD4+ T cells predated the COVID-19 pandemic (2011-2018). Oncomine TCR Beta short-read sequencing was applied to DNA from cultured CD4+ T cells. TCRdb re-derived calls from the PCR reads in MiXCR, one entry per CDR3 protein. Among 10,000 or so distinct CDR3 sequences, less than 80% were seen once, and the ten largest hold 24%. These TCRs are of unknown antigen specificity. Sequencing was carried out using CD4+ T cells from blood, cultured in vitro. Receptors originate from a human donor in good health.

This chain links TRBV7-6 with TRBJ1-1; 8 bases are a match to TRBD1. The length of the CDR3 is 18 residues. V was pared by 5 bases and J by 0 bases, with 14 bases of the junction left unmatched. The V gene's germline CDR1 is SGHVS and CDR2 FNYEAQ. CDR3 sequence reads: CASSPTGGTGPLNTEAFF. The DNA for the CDR3 is TGTGCCAGCAGCCCAACAGGGGGTACAGGGCCGTTGAACACTGAAGCTTTCTTT.

V and J are TRBV6-1 and TRBJ1-1; D may be TRBD1 (5 bases). The CDR3 extends over 13 amino acids. Germline V gene data show CDR1 as MNHNS and CDR2 as SASEGT. V lost 7 bases, J lost 1 base, and 10 bases lay in between. CDR3 in DNA: TGTGCCAGCAAAACAGGACCGAACACTGAAGCTTTCTTT. Encoded protein: CASKTGPNTEAFF.

V usage is TRBV6-1 and J usage is TRBJ2-3; D not certain. This CDR3 comprises 15 residues. V was pared by 5 bases and J by 6 bases, with 18 bases between. Germline V lookup: CDR1 MNHNS, CDR2 SASEGT. The CDR3: CASSPMIPSSDTQYF. For the CDR3, the DNA is TGTGCCAGCAGTCCTATGATCCCGTCATCCGATACGCAGTATTTT.

The V gene is TRBV10-1, the J gene TRBJ1-6; D gene ambiguous. Germline V lookup: CDR1 WNHNN, CDR2 SYGVQD (reference sequence). This CDR3 is built from 11 residues. Trimming stripped 6 bases from V and 8 bases from J, with 5 bases between. The CDR3 region has the DNA TGCGCCAGCAGGAAATATTCACCCCTCCACTTT. This gives the protein CASRKYSPLHF.

This sequence joins TRBV18 and TRBJ1-5; no clear D. The V and J ends lost 4 bases and 4 bases respectively, with 5 bases between them. This CDR3 spans 12 amino acids. In germline, CDR1 is KGHSH, CDR2 LQKENI. CDR3 region: CASSLRNQPQHF. The CDR3 DNA sequence: TGTGCCAGCTCACTTAGGAATCAGCCCCAGCATTTT.

The rearrangement uses TRBV6-4 and TRBJ2-1; D gene ambiguous. The length of the CDR3 is 15 residues. Germline values: CDR1 MRHNA, CDR2 SNTAGT. V was clipped by 0 bases and J by 4 bases, with 10 bases between them. The CDR3 DNA follows: TGTGCCAGCAGTGACTCGTTTGGACCATACAATGAGCAGTTCTTC. Translated, it gives CASSDSFGPYNEQFF.

This chain joins TRBV20-1 and TRBJ2-3; D is perhaps TRBD2 (7 bases). CDR3 size: 14 residues. Germline CDR1 and CDR2: DFQATT and SNEGSKA (reference sequence). V lost 6 bases and J 1 base, leaving 14 bases between the germline ends. CDR3 in amino acids: CSASGGQGTDTQYF. CDR3 nucleotides: TGCAGTGCCTCGGGGGGCCAGGGCACAGATACGCAGTATTTT.

The gene calls are TRBV5-4 and TRBJ2-5; 9 bases line up with TRBD1. This CDR3 spans 15 amino acids. Losses at the gene ends were 4 bases for V and 4 bases for J; bases not matched to a gene: 8. The germline V gene has CDR1 SGHNT and CDR2 YYREEE (reference sequence). The CDR3 sequence: CASSPAGTGRETQYF. In DNA, the CDR3 is TGTGCCAGCAGCCCGGCCGGGACAGGGAGAGAGACCCAGTACTTC.

The V and J genes are TRBV6-1 and TRBJ1-6; D gene uncertain. V lost 5 bases, J lost 7 bases, and 15 bases lay in between. This CDR3 comprises 15 residues. Per the germline V gene, CDR1 is MNHNS and CDR2 is SASEGT. The CDR3 region is CASSTSGQSNSPLHF. In DNA, the CDR3 is TGTGCCAGCAGTACGTCCGGTCAGAGCAATTCACCCCTCCACTTT.

This clonotype was seen only a few times. V gene TRBV6-1 combines with J gene TRBJ1-5, with 8 bases identical to TRBD1. The V and J ends lost 5 bases and 6 bases, in that order; junction bases with no gene match: 6. In germline, CDR1 is MNHNS, CDR2 SASEGT. This CDR3 spans 14 amino acids. CDR3 amino acids: CASSPTQGGQPQHF. CDR3 nucleotide sequence: TGTGCCAGCAGTCCCACACAGGGGGGTCAGCCCCAGCATTTT.

V and J are TRBV6-1 and TRBJ1-1; D is ambiguous. CDR1 is MNHNS, CDR2 SASEGT, per germline. V was trimmed by 7 bases and J by 0 bases, leaving 12 bases between them. The CDR3 length is 14 residues. CDR3 sequence reads: CASKTHILNTEAFF. CDR3 nucleotide sequence: TGTGCCAGCAAAACCCACATACTGAACACTGAAGCTTTCTTT.

The J gene is TRBJ1-2, the V gene TRBV30; 7 nucleotides agree with TRBD1. CDR3 length: 13 residues. CDR1 and CDR2 (germline): GTSNPN, SVGIG (reference sequence). Unmatched junction bases numbered 7, after V lost 5 bases and J lost 4 bases. CDR3 bases: TGTGCCTGGGGCCGGGACAGACCCTATGGCTACACCTTC. This encodes CAWGRDRPYGYTF.

The gene calls are TRBV20-1 and TRBJ2-2; perhaps TRBD1 as D (7 bases). Germline V gene sequence: CDR1 DFQATT, CDR2 SNEGSKA (reference sequence). The CDR3 has 17 amino acids. The germline V and J ends were trimmed by 0 bases and 3 bases, with 17 bases remaining between them. CDR3 residues: CSARDSGGLVHTGELFF. Written as DNA, the CDR3 is TGCAGTGCTAGAGATTCAGGGGGGCTGGTGCACACCGGGGAGCTGTTTTTT.

The chain is built from TRBV25-1 and TRBJ1-2, with D hard to call. V was trimmed by 4 bases and J by 8 bases, leaving 14 bases between them. The germline gives CDR1 MGHDK, CDR2 SYGVNS. This CDR3 comprises 13 residues. Here the CDR3 reads CASSVGGLGGYTF. As DNA, the CDR3 is TGTGCCAGCAGTGTGGGTGGCCTGGGGGGCTACACCTTC.

Points on this clonotype: Germline and junction disagree at one end, which may indicate a read error. The chain joins TRBV6-1 to TRBJ1-2, with a weak D call TRBD1 (6 bases). There are 11 residues in the CDR3. CDR1 MNHNS and CDR2 SASEGT come from the germline V gene. The CDR3 loop is CASLTSGERAF. For the CDR3, the DNA is TGTGCCAGCCTCACGTCAGGGGAGCGGGCCTTC.

This clonotype was recorded once. The chain uses TRBV7-2 and TRBJ1-2; D is unresolved. Germline values: CDR1 SGHTA, CDR2 FQGNSA. V lost 1 base, J lost 4 bases, and 16 bases lay in between. This CDR3 has 16 residues. DNA of the CDR3: TGTGCCAGCAGCTTAGTTTCTGGAGGGAGTTTCTATGGCTACACCTTC. Its translation is CASSLVSGGSFYGYTF.

This clonotype has only a few counts. The chain uses TRBV10-3 and TRBJ2-3; 10 nucleotides agree with TRBD1. The CDR3 length is 14 residues. In germline, CDR1 is ENHRY, CDR2 SYGVKD. The CDR3 sequence is CATIRQGAIDTQYF. The DNA for the CDR3 is TGTGCTACCATACGACAGGGGGCAATAGATACGCAGTATTTT.

The chain has TRBV9 and TRBJ2-7; tentatively, D is TRBD2 (6 bases). CDR1 is SGDLS and CDR2 is YYNGEE in the germline V gene. Trimming removed 0 bases at V and 7 bases at J, with 14 bases between. The CDR3 extends over 14 amino acids. The CDR3 is CASSVALGGREQYF. The CDR3 nucleotides read TGTGCCAGCAGCGTAGCTCTGGGGGGACGGGAGCAGTACTTC.

In its sample, this clonotype is large. The V and J genes are TRBV12-5 and TRBJ2-5, with TRBD1 identical over 8 bases. CDR1 and CDR2 from the germline V gene are LGHNT and FRNRAP. The CDR3 spans 17 residues. The trim removed 4 bases at V and 5 bases at J, leaving 15 bases unmatched. The CDR3 protein is CASGSTPGQDIKETQYF. For the CDR3, the DNA is TGTGCTAGTGGTTCCACGCCGGGACAGGATATTAAGGAGACCCAGTACTTC.